This T cell receptor (beta chain) was identified during a study of PD-1 blockade in classical Hodgkin lymphoma. CDR1 and CDR2 (germline): SGHRS, YFSETQ. The CDR3 runs to 13 residues. Details on this clone: The junction departs from the called germline gene at one end, perhaps through a read error. Other DNA sequences in the same sample also yield this CDR3.

Time point of the sample: cycle 4 day 1 (C4D1), after less than seven weeks of nivolumab. Every patient was affected by relapse after autologous stem cell transplantation, while exposure to brentuximab vedotin was not uniform. TCRdb's table, derived via immunoSEQ multiplex PCR, lists solely in-frame clones and lacks some. The table includes over 8,500 clones, around 87% detected once. The source of this sequence is a human donor with classical Hodgkin lymphoma. The chain links TRBV5-1 to TRBJ2-2, with D perhaps assigned TRBD1 or TRBD2 (5 bases each). The sequencing here drew on peripheral blood mononuclear cells (PBMCs), taken before the fourth cycle of nivolumab. CDR3 protein: CASSNRGPGELFF. CDR3 coding DNA: TGTGCCAGCAGCAACCGGGGCCCCGGGGAGCTGTTTTTT.